This T cell receptor beta chain was observed in a study of T-cell memory formation after mild COVID-19. TCRdb reprocessed the 5' RACE reads via MiXCR and lists one record per CDR3 protein. This table holds about 350,000 distinct CDR3 sequences, around 15% found once. V was pared by 11 bases and J by 6 bases, with 17 bases of the junction left unmatched. CDR3 length: 15 amino acids. Germline values: CDR1 ENHRY, CDR2 SYGVKD. This clonotype was seen only a few times. What it recognizes is unknown. Broader study findings: Confirmation was lacking for SARS-CoV-2 specificity of second-wave clones that peaked on day 37. Pre-infection memory showed some responding clones, and this suggested that cross-reactive memory joined. Mainly CM and EM harbored the contracting CD4+ clones; mainly EMRA harbored the CD8+ ones.

Sequencing used PBMCs or a T cell subset sorted from them (not recorded which). The chain carries TRBV10-3 and TRBJ1-1, with TRBD1 identical over 8 bases. The receptor was derived from a man aged 18 to 29 who had mild COVID-19 (a few samples of this study predate the infection). Cell type and time point are not known. CDR3 residues: CASYRGTQGRSEAFF. CDR3 DNA sequence: TGTGCCTCGTACAGGGGGACCCAGGGGAGGTCTGAAGCTTTCTTT.